Sequencing of this T cell receptor beta chain was carried out in a study of cytomegalovirus exposure and HLA in healthy donors. Study results and caveats: Researchers catalogued approximately 170 TCR beta chains as cytomegalovirus-associated. Within a later analysis, the majority of CMV-associated TCR beta chains appeared HLA-restricted.

Those who donated were healthy bone marrow donors. The PCR employed 60 Vbeta primers together with 13 Jbeta primers. The method was immunoSEQ multiplex PCR; TCRdb's version includes in-frame clones alone and lacks a portion of them. Here the sample spans 210,000 or so clones, 83% being singletons. As regards this clone: Its antigen is unknown.

Sequencing was performed on PBMCs. The receptor was derived from a girl under 18 in good health and CMV-seronegative.

The CDR3 protein is CASSEAGREGSGPQHF. The CDR3 DNA is TGTGCCAGCAGTGAAGCCGGGAGGGAGGGGAGCGGGCCCCAGCATTTT. The V gene is TRBV6-1, the J gene TRBJ1-5, with D perhaps TRBD1 (5 bases). This CDR3 is 16 amino acids long. V was pared by 0 bases and J by 9 bases, with 18 bases between. Germline-derived CDR1 and CDR2 are MNHNS and SASEGT.